This T cell receptor (beta chain) was sequenced for a study of T cell responses to AZD1222 COVID-19 vaccine. Study outcomes and limitations: Close to half of spike-specific TCRs reportedly recognize unmutated variant regions. Among the donors, most were white British and more were female, and clonal diversity was possibly underestimated.

V lost 0 bases, J lost 4 bases, and 13 bases lay in between. CDR3 length: 16 residues. Germline CDR1 reads LGHDT; CDR2 reads YNNKEL (reference sequence). Notes on this clone: Its target is not known.

Here immunoSEQ multiplex PCR was the method, and the copy in TCRdb shows in-frame clones only, minus some. In the table there are about 82,000 clones, 90% to 95% of which are singletons. V gene TRBV3-1 (or the pseudogene TRBV3-2) combines with J gene TRBJ2-1; either TRBD1 or TRBD2 may supply D (5 bases each). This TCR derives from an adult in good health. Specimen: peripheral blood, collected on day 0 of AZD1222 vaccination. CDR3 DNA sequence: TGTGCCAGCAGCCAAGATTTAAGGGGCGGGTACAATGAGCAGTTCTTC. As protein: CASSQDLRGGYNEQFF.